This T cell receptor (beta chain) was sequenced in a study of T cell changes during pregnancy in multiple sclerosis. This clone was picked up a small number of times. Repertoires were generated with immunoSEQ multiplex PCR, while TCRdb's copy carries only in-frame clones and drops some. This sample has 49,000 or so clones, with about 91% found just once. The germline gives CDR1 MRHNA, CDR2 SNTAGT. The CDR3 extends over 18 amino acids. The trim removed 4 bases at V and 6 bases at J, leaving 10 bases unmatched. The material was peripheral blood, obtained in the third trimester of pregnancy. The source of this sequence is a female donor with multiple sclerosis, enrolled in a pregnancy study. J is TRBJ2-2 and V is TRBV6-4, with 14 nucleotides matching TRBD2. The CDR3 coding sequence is TGTGCCAGCAGTGGACTAGCGGGAGGGCCGACTTTCGCCGGGGAGCTGTTTTTT. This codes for CASSGLAGGPTFAGELFF.